These T cell receptor beta chains were read from a single sample in a study of blood T cell repertoires in COVID-19. Here immunoSEQ multiplex PCR was the method, and the copy in TCRdb shows in-frame clones only, minus some. The table shows 350,000 to 450,000 clones, with around 86% occurring only once. Source material: peripheral blood. The receptors derive from a human donor in a cohort sampled during active COVID-19. The CDR3 runs from the conserved cysteine through the conserved F or W. D genes are given only for firm matches. The size entry is marked missing in some rows and otherwise reads once, few, many or a size class.

clone_size	j_call	d_call	v_call	cdr3_aa	cdr3_nt
.	TRBJ1-1	TRBD1	TRBV6-5	CASSYSEGAGTEAFF	TGTGCCAGCAGTTACTCAGAGGGGGCAGGGACTGAAGCTTTCTTT
.	TRBJ2-7	TRBD1	TRBV11-2	CASSSFLYRGPYEQYF	TGTGCCAGCAGCTCGTTCCTTTACAGGGGACCCTACGAGCAGTACTTC
.	TRBJ1-1	.	TRBV19	CASSIDNTGGDTEAFF	TGTGCCAGTAGTATAGATAATACGGGAGGGGACACTGAAGCTTTCTTT
.	TRBJ2-6	TRBD1	TRBV10-3	CAIRDGTGVALTF	TGTGCCATCAGGGACGGGACAGGGGTGGCCCTGACTTTC
.	TRBJ1-5	TRBD1	TRBV15	CATSRSRTGGNQPQHF	TGTGCCACCAGCAGATCTAGGACAGGGGGCAATCAGCCCCAGCATTTT
.	TRBJ1-6	.	TRBV2	CASSEVWAGNNSPLHF	TGTGCCAGCAGTGAGGTCTGGGCAGGGAATAATTCACCCCTCCACTTT
.	TRBJ1-5	.	TRBV19	CASTNSGRRSQPQHF	TGTGCCAGTACTAATTCGGGTAGAAGAAGCCAGCCCCAGCATTTT
.	TRBJ2-1	TRBD2	TRBV28	CASSLGFVRTSGRSSYNEQFF	TGTGCCAGCAGTTTAGGTTTTGTTCGGACTAGCGGGAGGAGCTCCTACAATGAGCAGTTCTTC
.	TRBJ2-3	TRBD2	TRBV7-2	CASRPQREGTDTQYF	TGTGCCAGCCGACCTCAGCGGGAGGGGACAGATACGCAGTATTTT
.	TRBJ2-5	.	TRBV5-1	CASSWGGARLETQYF	TGCGCCAGCAGCTGGGGGGGGGCGCGTCTAGAAACCCAGTACTTC
.	TRBJ1-5	.	TRBV7-2	CASSYIRGINQPQHF	TGTGCCAGCAGCTATATACGAGGGATAAATCAGCCCCAGCATTTT
.	TRBJ1-3	.	TRBV5-6	CASSLQAPGNTIYF	TGTGCCAGCAGCTTACAGGCCCCTGGAAACACCATATATTTT
.	TRBJ1-5	TRBD1	TRBV28	CASSFGQGGSNQPQHF	TGTGCCAGCAGTTTTGGACAGGGCGGTAGCAATCAGCCCCAGCATTTT
few	TRBJ1-2	TRBD1	TRBV6-5	CASSLDRGASGYTF	TGTGCCAGCAGCCTAGACAGGGGCGCCAGTGGCTACACCTTC
.	TRBJ2-6	.	TRBV19	CASSPPAPGRANVLTF	TGTGCCAGTAGTCCTCCCGCCCCCGGGAGGGCCAACGTCCTGACTTTC
.	TRBJ2-3	.	TRBV3-1/TRBV3-2	CASSQDPRGGTDTQYF	TGTGCCAGCAGCCAAGATCCCAGGGGGGGCACAGATACGCAGTATTTT